This T cell receptor beta chain was documented in a study of technical replicates of blood from a handful of donors. Sequencing used immunoSEQ multiplex PCR; TCRdb keeps in-frame clones, though not all of them. The sample carries about 88,000 clones, roughly 90% recorded once. Losses at the gene ends were 5 bases for V and 7 bases for J; bases not matched to a gene: 10. Germline V gives CDR1 MNHNS, CDR2 SASEGT. The CDR3 runs 15 residues. This clone has a single count. The sequence was obtained from a human donor in good health. The rearrangement uses TRBV6-1 and TRBJ1-2; 10 nucleotides match TRBD1. The sequenced sample was T cells isolated from PBMCs. CDR3 nucleotides: TGTGCCAGCAGTCCTTCCGGGACAGGGGTCGGTGGCTACACCTTC. Translated, it gives CASSPSGTGVGGYTF.